This entry lists 10 T cell receptor beta chains sequenced from one sample in a study of tumor-infiltrating lymphocytes in primary liver carcinoma. A primer in the constant region served to generate TCR beta cDNA from 450 to 650 ng of total RNA. Library construction for TCR beta comprised three nested multiplex PCR rounds performed with slightly modified ARM-PCR. A C-beta reverse primer and TRBV1-TRBV30 forward primers served in each of the first two PCR rounds, at ten to eleven cycles apiece. TCRdb fed the multiplex PCR reads into MiXCR, producing one record per CDR3 protein. The sample yields some 120,000 distinct CDR3 sequences, around 60% seen once. From about 19-30 mg of unsorted bulk tissue, DNA and RNA were co-extracted together. The specimen sequenced was liver tumor tissue from sampling region 1. The subset here: tumor region T1, superior pole. These receptors were taken from a woman aged 60-70 years with primary liver carcinoma and hepatitis B virus infection.

This clonotype was seen a few times. This chain uses TRBV7-9 with TRBJ1-4; D not certain. Germline V gene sequence: CDR1 SEHNR, CDR2 FQNEAQ (reference sequence). This CDR3 is built from 11 residues. The ends were cut back, 2 bases at V and 7 bases at J, with 2 bases in the middle. The CDR3, as DNA: TGTGCCAGCAGCTTAAGTGAAAAACTGTTTTTT. It encodes CASSLSEKLFF.

This chain links TRBV11-2 with TRBJ2-3; TRBD2 might be the D (6 bases). Germline V gives CDR1 SGHAT, CDR2 FQNNGV. Deletions cut 5 bases from V and 5 bases from J, with 20 bases between. The CDR3 is made up of 16 amino acids. The DNA for the CDR3 is TGTGCCAGCAGCCAAGTGGAAGGAGGGCGCAAAGATACGCAGTATTTT. The encoded protein is CASSQVEGGRKDTQYF. Drawing the rest from reference TRBV11-2 and TRBJ2-3, the complete variable domain is EAGVAQSPRYKIIEKRQSVAFWCNPISGHATLYWYQQILGQGPKLLIQFQNNGVVDDSQLPKDRFSAERLKGVDSTLKIQPAKLEDSAVYLCASSQVEGGRKDTQYFGPGTRLTVL.

The chain is built from TRBV30 and TRBJ1-2; D is uncertain. CDR1 GTSNPN and CDR2 SVGIG come from the germline V gene (reference sequence). This CDR3 comprises 12 residues. V was clipped by 2 bases and J by 13 bases, with 17 bases between them. CDR3 in DNA: TGTGCCTGGAGTTCGGCAGACTATTGCTTCACCTTC. Its protein product is CAWSSADYCFTF.

This chain links TRBV28 with TRBJ2-6; D is perhaps TRBD1 (5 bases). CDR1 MDHEN and CDR2 SYDVKM come from the germline V gene. Trimming stripped 3 bases from V and 4 bases from J, with 13 bases between. This CDR3 is built from 16 residues. CDR3 nucleotide sequence: TGTGCCAGCAGTTTGCAGGGATCGGACGGGGCCAACGTCCTGACTTTC. Its translation is CASSLQGSDGANVLTF.

The chain recombines TRBV28 with TRBJ2-1; 9 nucleotides align to TRBD2. Germline-derived CDR1 and CDR2 are MDHEN and SYDVKM. The V segment lost 6 bases and the J segment 9 bases; nucleotides outside the gene matches: 15. The CDR3 is 16 amino acids. CDR3 region: CASRGTSSGRWGEQFF. CDR3 bases: TGTGCCAGCAGAGGGACTAGCAGCGGACGCTGGGGTGAGCAGTTCTTC.

Concerning this clonotype: A read error is possible here, since a much larger clone lies one base away. The V and J genes are TRBV12-3 or TRBV12-4 and TRBJ1-1, with no clear D. This CDR3 comprises 12 residues. Trimming stripped 4 bases from V and 3 bases from J, with 6 bases between. CDR3 sequence reads: CASSSEYTEAFF. CDR3 nucleotide sequence: TGTGCCAGCAGTTCAGAGTACACTGAAGCTTTCTTT.

Written as DNA, the CDR3 is TGTGCCAGCAGCCCCGGGGGGATGGTGGATGAGCAGTTCTTC. This translates into CASSPGGMVDEQFF. This rearrangement joins TRBV7-9 to TRBJ2-1; TRBD2 aligns across 7 bases. The CDR3 contains 14 residues. Germline CDR1 reads SEHNR; CDR2 reads FQNEAQ (reference sequence). V lost 5 bases, J lost 8 bases, and 9 bases stayed unmatched.

This clonotype was found a few times. A read error may be the cause here, since a much bigger clone is one base away. The V and J genes are TRBV10-2 and TRBJ2-5; 7 nucleotides align to TRBD1. The germline gives CDR1 WSHSY, CDR2 SAAADI. This CDR3 comprises 14 residues. Here the CDR3 DNA reads TGCGCCAGCAGGGGAAGACAGGGCCAAGAGATCCAGTACTTC. It encodes CASRGRQGQEIQYF.

Comments on this clonotype: The junction departs from germline at one end; a sequencing error may be responsible. This chain joins TRBV11-2 and TRBJ2-3; TRBD2 is a possible D gene (6 bases). The CDR3 has 13 amino acids. Per germline, CDR1 SGHAT and CDR2 FQNNGV. CDR3 loop: CASSYGRLDMQYF. The CDR3 bases are TGTGCCAGCAGCTACGGGAGACTAGATATGCAGTATTTT.

On this clonotype: A junction end diverges from the germline sequence, so it may reflect a read error. The V call is TRBV29-1, the J call TRBJ1-2; tentatively, D is TRBD1 (5 bases). This CDR3 has 12 amino acids. Looked up from germline, CDR1 is SQVTM and CDR2 is ANQGSEA. CDR3 bases: TGCAGCATTTGGACGAGGGACTATTGCTACACCTTC. Amino acids: CSIWTRDYCYTF.